These 18 T cell receptor beta chains were all obtained from the same sample, sequenced in a study of sequential checkpoint blockade in melanoma. Here immunoSEQ multiplex PCR was the method, and the copy in TCRdb shows in-frame clones only, minus some. This sample has around 35,000 clones, with roughly 32% found just once. Treatment: randomized to nivolumab then ipilimumab (arm A) or the reverse (arm B). This specimen was tumor tissue (inferred from file names), taken from a patient given nivolumab and ipilimumab in sequence. These TCRs come from a human donor with melanoma.

The genes are TRBV9 and TRBJ2-3; TRBD2 matches at 14 bases. The CDR3 is 17 amino acids. The J segment lost 2 bases and the V segment lost 3 bases, leaving 5 bases of the junction unmatched. The germline V gene encodes CDR1 SGDLS and CDR2 YYNGEE. CDR3 in amino acids: CASSGGTSGGLTDTQYF. The CDR3 DNA reads TGTGCCAGCAGCGGCGGGACTAGCGGGGGTCTCACAGATACGCAGTATTTT.

This rearrangement joins TRBV18 to TRBJ2-7; D may be TRBD1 (6 bases). The CDR3 is made up of 14 amino acids. In germline, CDR1 is KGHSH, CDR2 LQKENI. Trimming shortened V by 3 bases and J by 1 base, and 10 bases separated the two germline ends. In DNA form, the CDR3 reads TGTGCCAGCTCACCCCTCGGACAGTCCTACGAGCAGTACTTC. It translates to CASSPLGQSYEQYF.

This clone was observed a handful of times. The chain has TRBV15 and TRBJ1-3; D may be TRBD1 (6 bases). The CDR3 extends over 17 amino acids. V lost 1 base to trimming and J lost 0 bases, with 13 bases between them. CDR1 is LNHNV and CDR2 is YYDKDF in the germline V gene (reference sequence). This CDR3 is CATSRVDRSLSGNTIYF. CDR3 nucleotides: TGTGCCACCAGCAGAGTAGACAGGAGTCTCTCTGGAAACACCATATATTTT.

The rearrangement uses TRBV11-3 and TRBJ1-3; the match to TRBD1 covers 7 bases. Trimming cost V 1 base and J 0 bases; bases outside gene matches: 9. CDR1 is SGHNT and CDR2 is YENEEA in the germline V gene. This CDR3 is 18 amino acids long. The CDR3 coding sequence is TGTGCCAGCAGCTTAGGTCTCAGGGGGGCCAACTCTGGAAACACCATATATTTT. The encoded protein is CASSLGLRGANSGNTIYF.

V gene TRBV9 combines with J gene TRBJ1-3; TRBD1 aligns across 7 bases. The CDR3 length is 18 residues. V was clipped by 3 bases and J by 0 bases; unmatched bases: 12. CDR1 SGDLS and CDR2 YYNGEE come from the germline V gene. DNA for the CDR3: TGTGCCAGCAGCGCCCACTCGGGACAGCCATCCTCTGGAAACACCATATATTTT. This encodes CASSAHSGQPSSGNTIYF.

This clone was counted ten times or more. The chain employs TRBV7-6 and TRBJ2-7; 7 bases agree with TRBD2. The ends lost 5 bases at V and 3 bases at J; junction bases unmatched: 10. CDR3 size: 15 residues. Germline CDR1 is SGHVS and CDR2 is FNYEAQ. CDR3 sequence: CASSQQLAGRYEQYF. DNA of the CDR3: TGTGCCAGCAGCCAGCAATTAGCGGGCCGCTACGAGCAGTACTTC.

The rearrangement uses TRBV6-7 and TRBJ2-2; D might be TRBD1 (5 bases). TRBV6-7 is filed as an ORF, its function uncertain. Trimming cost V 5 bases and J 7 bases, with 5 bases left between them. The CDR3 covers 11 residues. DNA for the CDR3: TGTGCCAGCAGTCAGGGCGGGGAGCTGTTTTTT. Translating gives CASSQGGELFF.

The chain is built from TRBV11-3 and TRBJ2-5; TRBD2 agrees at 12 bases. CDR1 and CDR2 (germline): SGHNT, YENEEA. V lost 5 bases, J lost 5 bases, and 6 bases stayed unmatched. CDR3 length: 15 amino acids. Written as DNA, the CDR3 is TGTGCCAGCAGCCAAAGGACTAGCGGGGCGGAGACCCAGTACTTC. This translates into CASSQRTSGAETQYF.

This clone was seen a handful of times. The chain recombines TRBV6-8 with TRBJ2-1, with 11 positions matching TRBD2. V dropped 4 bases and J dropped 9; count of bases not matched to a gene: 11. This CDR3 contains 16 residues. Germline CDR1 reads MNHGY; CDR2 reads SAAAGT. This chain's CDR3 is CASSLRPSGGFGEQFF. The CDR3 nucleotides are TGTGCCAGCAGTTTAAGGCCTAGCGGGGGGTTTGGTGAGCAGTTCTTC.

The chain joins TRBV4-1 to TRBJ2-7; D perhaps matches TRBD1 (5 bases). V lost 4 bases to trimming and J lost 4 bases, with 17 bases between them. Germline V gene lookup returns CDR1 MGHRA and CDR2 YSYEKL. This CDR3 has 15 amino acids. For the CDR3, the DNA is TGCGCCAGCAGCCGGCCAAGGGGTACAGTTTACGAGCAGTACTTC. Protein: CASSRPRGTVYEQYF.

This clone was observed many times. The chain uses TRBV11-3 and TRBJ1-1; TRBD1 is a possible D gene (6 bases). The CDR3 extends over 18 amino acids. V lost 0 bases, J lost 2 bases, and 19 bases lay in between. The germline V gene encodes CDR1 SGHNT and CDR2 YENEEA. Here the CDR3 DNA reads TGTGCCAGCAGCTTAGAGGGAGGGGCCCAGGGGAGAAACACTGAAGCTTTCTTT. Its translation: CASSLEGGAQGRNTEAFF.

This clone has only a few counts. This chain links TRBV30 with TRBJ1-5; 7 bases are a match to TRBD1. The CDR3 length is 14 residues. With 3 bases clipped from V and 6 bases from J, the junction kept 8 bases outside the gene matches. CDR1 is GTSNPN, CDR2 SVGIG, per germline (reference sequence). The CDR3 loop reads CAWSLQGRGQPQHF. DNA of the CDR3: TGTGCCTGGAGCCTACAGGGGCGCGGTCAGCCCCAGCATTTT.

This clone appeared many times. The chain is built from TRBV11-3 and TRBJ2-5; tentatively, D is TRBD2 (7 bases). Germline lookup yields CDR1 SGHNT and CDR2 YENEEA. Trimming stripped 4 bases from V and 4 bases from J, with 16 bases between. This CDR3 has 15 residues. In nucleotides, the CDR3 is TGTGCCAGCAGCTCAGATGGGGGGGGGCGAGAGACCCAGTACTTC. Residues: CASSSDGGGRETQYF.

This chain uses TRBV6-8 with TRBJ1-1; the D gene is possibly TRBD1 (6 bases). CDR3 length equals 14 residues. Germline V gene data show CDR1 as MNHGY and CDR2 as SAAAGT. Trimming removed 2 bases from V and 3 bases from J, with 10 bases in between. CDR3 bases: TGTGCCAGCAGTTACCGAGGGGGGGACACTGAAGCTTTCTTT. Translated: CASSYRGGDTEAFF.

The chain uses TRBV18 and TRBJ1-5; D remains ambiguous. The CDR3 totals 12 residues. Germline V gene data show CDR1 as KGHSH and CDR2 as LQKENI. V lost 6 bases to trimming and J lost 4 bases, with 7 bases between them. CDR3 DNA: TGTGCCAGCTCCGCGGGGAATCAGCCCCAGCATTTT. Amino acid sequence: CASSAGNQPQHF.

In nucleotides, the CDR3 is TGCAGCGTTGGCAGGGGACCCAACACCGGGGAGCTGTTTTTT. It yields the protein CSVGRGPNTGELFF. V usage is TRBV29-1 and J usage is TRBJ2-2; tentatively, D is TRBD1 (6 bases). The V end was cut by 4 bases, the J end by 2 bases, with 11 bases between. The CDR3 has 14 amino acids. CDR1 and CDR2 from the germline V gene are SQVTM and ANQGSEA.

This chain links TRBV6-8 with TRBJ1-4; D call uncertain. Deletions cut 0 bases from V and 8 bases from J, with 10 bases between. CDR3 size: 14 residues. Germline-derived CDR1 and CDR2 are MNHGY and SAAAGT. The CDR3 region has the DNA TGTGCCAGCAGTTACTCAAGGCCGGACGAAAAACTGTTTTTT. Protein sequence: CASSYSRPDEKLFF.

The sample holds a few counts of this clone. The V call is TRBV11-3, the J call TRBJ2-5; possibly TRBD1 for D (5 bases). From germline, CDR1 is SGHNT and CDR2 YENEEA. The CDR3 spans 14 residues. V lost 5 bases and J lost 2, with 12 bases in between. DNA for the CDR3: TGTGCCAGCAGCCCCCGACAGTTTCAAGAGACCCAGTACTTC. Amino acids: CASSPRQFQETQYF.